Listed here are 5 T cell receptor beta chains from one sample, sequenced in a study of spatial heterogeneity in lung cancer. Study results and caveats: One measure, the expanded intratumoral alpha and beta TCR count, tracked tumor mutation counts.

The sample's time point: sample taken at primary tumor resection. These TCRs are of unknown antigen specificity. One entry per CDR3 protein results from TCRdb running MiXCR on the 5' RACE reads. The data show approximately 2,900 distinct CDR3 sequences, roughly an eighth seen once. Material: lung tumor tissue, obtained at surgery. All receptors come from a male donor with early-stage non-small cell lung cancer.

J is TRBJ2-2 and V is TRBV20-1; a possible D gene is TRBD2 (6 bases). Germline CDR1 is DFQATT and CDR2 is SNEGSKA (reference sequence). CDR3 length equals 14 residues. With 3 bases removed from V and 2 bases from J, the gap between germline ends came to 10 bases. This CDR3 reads CSASRDLNTGELFF. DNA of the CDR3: TGCAGTGCTAGTCGGGACTTAAACACCGGGGAGCTGTTTTTT.

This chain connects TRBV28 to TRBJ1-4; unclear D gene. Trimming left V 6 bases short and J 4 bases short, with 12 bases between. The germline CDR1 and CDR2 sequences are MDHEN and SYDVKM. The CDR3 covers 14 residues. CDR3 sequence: CASRMERSNEKLFF. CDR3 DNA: TGTGCCAGCAGGATGGAGCGGAGTAATGAAAAACTGTTTTTT.

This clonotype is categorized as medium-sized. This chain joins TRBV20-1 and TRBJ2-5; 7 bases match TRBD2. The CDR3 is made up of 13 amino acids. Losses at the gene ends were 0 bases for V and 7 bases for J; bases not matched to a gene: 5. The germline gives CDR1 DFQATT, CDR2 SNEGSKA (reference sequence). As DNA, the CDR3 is TGCAGTGCTAGAGATGGGCGGGAGCGGACCCAGTACTTC. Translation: CSARDGRERTQYF.

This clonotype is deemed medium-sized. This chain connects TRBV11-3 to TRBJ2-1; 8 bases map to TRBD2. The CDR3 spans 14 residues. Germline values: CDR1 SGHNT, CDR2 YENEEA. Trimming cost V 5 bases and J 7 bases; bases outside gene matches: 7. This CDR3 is CASSGPGGPNEQFF. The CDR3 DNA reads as TGTGCCAGCAGCGGTCCGGGAGGGCCGAATGAGCAGTTCTTC. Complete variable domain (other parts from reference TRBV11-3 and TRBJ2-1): EAGVVQSPRYKIIEKKQPVAFWCNPISGHNTLYWYLQNLGQGPELLIRYENEEAVDDSQLPKDRFSAERLKGVDSTLKIQPAELGDSAVYLCASSGPGGPNEQFFGPGTRLTVL.

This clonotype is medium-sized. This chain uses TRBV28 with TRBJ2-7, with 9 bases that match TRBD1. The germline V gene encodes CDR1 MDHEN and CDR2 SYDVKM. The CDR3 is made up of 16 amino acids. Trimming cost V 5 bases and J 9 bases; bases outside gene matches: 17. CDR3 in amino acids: CASSPPGGQGGFGQYF. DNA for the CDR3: TGTGCCAGCAGTCCCCCGGGGGGACAGGGTGGGTTCGGGCAGTACTTC.